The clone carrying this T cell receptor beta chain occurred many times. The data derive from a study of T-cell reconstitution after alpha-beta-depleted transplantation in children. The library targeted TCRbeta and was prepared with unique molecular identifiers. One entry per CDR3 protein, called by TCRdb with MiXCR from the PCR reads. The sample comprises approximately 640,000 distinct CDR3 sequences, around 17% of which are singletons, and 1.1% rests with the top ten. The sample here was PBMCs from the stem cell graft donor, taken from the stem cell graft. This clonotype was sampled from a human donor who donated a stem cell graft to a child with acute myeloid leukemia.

Here the CDR3 DNA reads TGCAGTGCCCTGCGGTTCGGACTAGCGGGGGTGGATACGCAGTATTTT. It encodes CSALRFGLAGVDTQYF. This sequence joins TRBV20-1 and TRBJ2-3; TRBD2 aligns across 13 bases. Trimming cost V 6 bases and J 6 bases; bases outside gene matches: 12. Germline CDR1 reads DFQATT; CDR2 reads SNEGSKA (reference sequence). The length of the CDR3 is 16 residues.